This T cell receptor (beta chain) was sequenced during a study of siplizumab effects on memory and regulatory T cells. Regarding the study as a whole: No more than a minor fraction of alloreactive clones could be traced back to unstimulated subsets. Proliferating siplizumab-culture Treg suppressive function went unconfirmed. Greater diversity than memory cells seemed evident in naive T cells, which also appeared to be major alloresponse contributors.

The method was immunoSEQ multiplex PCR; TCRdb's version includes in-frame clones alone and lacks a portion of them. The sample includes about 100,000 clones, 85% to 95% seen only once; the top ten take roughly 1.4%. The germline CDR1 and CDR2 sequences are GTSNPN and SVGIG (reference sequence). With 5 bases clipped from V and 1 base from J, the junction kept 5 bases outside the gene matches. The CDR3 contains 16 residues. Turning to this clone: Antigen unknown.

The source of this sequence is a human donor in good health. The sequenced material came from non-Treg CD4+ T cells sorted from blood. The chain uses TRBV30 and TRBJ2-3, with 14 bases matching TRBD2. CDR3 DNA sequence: TGTGCCTGGGATAGGGGACTAGCGGGAGGCACAGATACGCAGTATTTT. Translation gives CAWDRGLAGGTDTQYF.